This is a list of T cell receptor beta chains from one sample in a study of cytomegalovirus exposure and HLA in healthy donors. Measured with immunoSEQ multiplex PCR; TCRdb has only the in-frame clones, and not every one. This listing includes some 72,000 clones. The sequenced material came from PBMCs. The receptors here all came from a man aged 35 to 55 in good health and CMV-seronegative. The CDR3 runs from the conserved cysteine through the conserved F or W. D genes are given only for firm matches.

CDR3 DNA: TGTGCCTGGAGTTCGCAGGGGTACACTGAAGCTTTCTTT; CDR3 protein: CAWSSQGYTEAFF; J gene: TRBJ1-1; D gene: NA; V gene: TRBV30
CDR3 DNA: TGTGCCAGCAGCGGCCCCGGGGTCGAAAAACTGTTTTTT; CDR3 protein: CASSGPGVEKLFF; J gene: TRBJ1-4; D gene: NA; V gene: TRBV5-6
CDR3 DNA: TGTGCCAGCAGCCAGGACAGTCCCTACGAGCAGTACTTC; CDR3 protein: CASSQDSPYEQYF; J gene: TRBJ2-7; D gene: NA; V gene: TRBV9
CDR3 DNA: TGTGCCAGCACCCCTTCAGGAAATCAGTTCTATGGCTACACCTTC; CDR3 protein: CASTPSGNQFYGYTF; J gene: TRBJ1-2; D gene: NA; V gene: TRBV6-1
CDR3 DNA: TGTGCCAGCAGTGGCAGGGCCTATGGCTACACCTTC; CDR3 protein: CASSGRAYGYTF; J gene: TRBJ1-2; D gene: NA; V gene: TRBV2
CDR3 DNA: TGTGCCAGCAGTGACTCCGGTTCCTCAAACACCGGGGAGCTGTTTTTT; CDR3 protein: CASSDSGSSNTGELFF; J gene: TRBJ2-2; D gene: NA; V gene: TRBV6-4
CDR3 DNA: TGTGCCAGCAGACAGGGTAATGGCTACACCTTC; CDR3 protein: CASRQGNGYTF; J gene: TRBJ1-2; D gene: NA; V gene: TRBV2
CDR3 DNA: TGCAGTGCGAGAAAGGGGGAGACCCAGTACTTC; CDR3 protein: CSARKGETQYF; J gene: TRBJ2-5; D gene: NA; V gene: TRBV20-1
CDR3 DNA: TGCAGCGCCGGGACAGGGGGAGAGACCCAGTACTTC; CDR3 protein: CSAGTGGETQYF; J gene: TRBJ2-5; D gene: TRBD1; V gene: TRBV29-1
CDR3 DNA: TGTGCCAGCAGTCCTGGGTCCGGCCGGGACACTGAAGCTTTCTTT; CDR3 protein: CASSPGSGRDTEAFF; J gene: TRBJ1-1; D gene: NA; V gene: TRBV28
CDR3 DNA: TGTGCCAGCAGTCAGCGGGAGAGGCTGGGGAATGAGCAGTTCTTC; CDR3 protein: CASSQRERLGNEQFF; J gene: TRBJ2-1; D gene: TRBD2; V gene: TRBV7-9
CDR3 DNA: TGTGCCAGCAGTGAAGTGGGGACAGGTACCTACGAGCAGTACTTC; CDR3 protein: CASSEVGTGTYEQYF; J gene: TRBJ2-7; D gene: TRBD1; V gene: TRBV25-1
CDR3 DNA: TGTGCCTGGAGTGGAGGCGGGGGGAGGAAAGGGGAAAAACTGTTTTTT; CDR3 protein: CAWSGGGGRKGEKLFF; J gene: TRBJ1-4; D gene: NA; V gene: TRBV30
CDR3 DNA: TGTGCCAGCAGCCCCCGACTAGCGGGAAGCACAGATACGCAGTATTTT; CDR3 protein: CASSPRLAGSTDTQYF; J gene: TRBJ2-3; D gene: TRBD2; V gene: TRBV7-8
CDR3 DNA: TGTGCCAGCAGCCAACCTAGCGGGGGCACCGGGGAGCTGTTTTTT; CDR3 protein: CASSQPSGGTGELFF; J gene: TRBJ2-2; D gene: TRBD2; V gene: TRBV4-2
CDR3 DNA: TGCGCCAGCAGCCCGCCTAGACAGGGGAGCTATGGCTACACCTTC; CDR3 protein: CASSPPRQGSYGYTF; J gene: TRBJ1-2; D gene: TRBD1; V gene: TRBV4-1
CDR3 DNA: TGTGCCTGGATAAGGGGGAACACTGAAGCTTTCTTT; CDR3 protein: CAWIRGNTEAFF; J gene: TRBJ1-1; D gene: NA; V gene: TRBV30
CDR3 DNA: TGCGCCAGCAGTGAGACGGGGGAGGCGGTAGCGGGACCTCAGTTCTTC; CDR3 protein: CASSETGEAVAGPQFF; J gene: TRBJ2-1; D gene: TRBD2; V gene: TRBV10-1
CDR3 DNA: TGTGCCAGCAGCTTAGATCCCACAGACTCTGGAAACACCATATATTTT; CDR3 protein: CASSLDPTDSGNTIYF; J gene: TRBJ1-3; D gene: NA; V gene: TRBV11-2
CDR3 DNA: TGTGCCAGCAGTGTAACGCAGGGGCTTATACAACTGTTTTTT; CDR3 protein: CASSVTQGLIQLFF; J gene: TRBJ1-4; D gene: NA; V gene: TRBV6-1
CDR3 DNA: TGTGCCAGCAGCTTAGCGGGTCTGGGCGCTGAAAAACTGTTTTTT; CDR3 protein: CASSLAGLGAEKLFF; J gene: TRBJ1-4; D gene: NA; V gene: TRBV7-8
CDR3 DNA: TGTGCCAGCAGCTTGGTACAGTCAGGAAACACCATATATTTT; CDR3 protein: CASSLVQSGNTIYF; J gene: TRBJ1-3; D gene: NA; V gene: TRBV5-6
CDR3 DNA: TGTGCCAGCAGTGGGGGCAGACCTCATACGCAGTATTTT; CDR3 protein: CASSGGRPHTQYF; J gene: TRBJ2-3; D gene: NA; V gene: TRBV27
CDR3 DNA: TGTGCCAGCAGCTTGTACGGGATGAGCCCCTACGAGCAGTACTTC; CDR3 protein: CASSLYGMSPYEQYF; J gene: TRBJ2-7; D gene: NA; V gene: TRBV5-5
CDR3 DNA: TGTGCCAACAGTTTAGACCCGGGATTGTCAGACACTGAAGCTTTCTTT; CDR3 protein: CANSLDPGLSDTEAFF; J gene: TRBJ1-1; D gene: NA; V gene: TRBV28
CDR3 DNA: TGTGCCAGTAGTATAGCGGGAGATAGCACAGATACGCAGTATTTT; CDR3 protein: CASSIAGDSTDTQYF; J gene: TRBJ2-3; D gene: NA; V gene: TRBV19
CDR3 DNA: TGTGCCACCAGCGGCCCGCACTATGGCTACACCTTC; CDR3 protein: CATSGPHYGYTF; J gene: TRBJ1-2; D gene: NA; V gene: TRBV15
CDR3 DNA: TGTGCCAGCAGCCCCCAGGGGATTAGCTCCTACAATGAGCAGTTCTTC; CDR3 protein: CASSPQGISSYNEQFF; J gene: TRBJ2-1; D gene: NA; V gene: TRBV7-9
CDR3 DNA: TGTGCCGCCTGGAGGACTGGAAACACCATATATTTT; CDR3 protein: CAAWRTGNTIYF; J gene: TRBJ1-3; D gene: NA; V gene: TRBV30
CDR3 DNA: TGTGCCAGCAGTACTCAATATACTAGCGGGAGGGCCGCATCCTACAATGAGCAGTTCTTC; CDR3 protein: CASSTQYTSGRAASYNEQFF; J gene: TRBJ2-1; D gene: TRBD2; V gene: TRBV6-4
CDR3 DNA: TGTGCCAGCAGCTTTAACTACAACTCCTACGAGCAGTACTTC; CDR3 protein: CASSFNYNSYEQYF; J gene: TRBJ2-7; D gene: NA; V gene: TRBV7-2